This T cell receptor beta chain was identified in a study of blood T cell repertoires in COVID-19. Study summary: Spain, Italy and the United States supplied samples that represented acute and convalescent COVID-19.

The CDR3 has 15 residues. The junction had 16 bases not matched to a gene; V was cut back by 7 bases and J by 11 bases. Germline CDR1 and CDR2: MDHEN and SYDVKM. The table came from immunoSEQ multiplex PCR; TCRdb's copy has only in-frame clones and leaves some out. The sample has about 270,000 clones; around 90% are singletons. The sequencing sample was made of PBMCs or T cells enriched from blood (not recorded which). The receptor's source is a woman aged 50 to 60 who had recovered from COVID-19. The chain couples TRBV28 to TRBJ1-5; TRBD1 matches at 8 bases. The CDR3 loop reads CASNREDRVVVSQHF. The CDR3 DNA follows: TGTGCCAGCAACAGGGAGGACAGGGTCGTGGTATCCCAGCATTTT.